One sample yielded the 29 T cell receptor beta chains listed below, sequenced in a study of cytomegalovirus exposure and HLA in healthy donors. PCR involved 60 Vbeta and 13 Jbeta primers. Assay: immunoSEQ multiplex PCR; the TCRdb copy retains only in-frame clones and omits some. The table shows 120,000 to 150,000 clones, with around 84% occurring only once. The sample was PBMCs. Every receptor here comes from a boy between 2 and 10 years old in good health and CMV-seronegative.

This rearrangement joins TRBV19 to TRBJ2-3; D gene uncertain. Deletions cut 7 bases from V and 1 base from J, with 9 bases between. CDR3 length: 13 residues. Germline V gives CDR1 LNHDA, CDR2 SQIVND (reference sequence). CDR3: CASMRKGTDTQYF. Here the CDR3 DNA reads TGTGCCAGTATGAGGAAGGGCACAGATACGCAGTATTTT.

The chain combines TRBV19 with TRBJ1-3, with D hard to call. V was trimmed by 6 bases and J by 0 bases, leaving 12 bases between them. The CDR3 has 15 amino acids. Per the germline V gene, CDR1 is LNHDA and CDR2 is SQIVND (reference sequence). The CDR3, as DNA: TGTGCCAGTAGCTGGTGGCCCATCTCTGGAAACACCATATATTTT. Amino acids: CASSWWPISGNTIYF.

The chain combines TRBV28 with TRBJ1-5; 10 bases map to TRBD1. This CDR3 contains 16 residues. V lost 3 bases and J lost 2; bases outside the gene matches: 4. Germline V gene data show CDR1 as MDHEN and CDR2 as SYDVKM. CDR3 protein: CASSLDRGFGNQPQHF. In nucleotides, the CDR3 is TGTGCCAGCAGTTTGGACAGGGGGTTCGGCAATCAGCCCCAGCATTTT.

The chain carries TRBV27 and TRBJ2-3; perhaps TRBD2 as D (8 bases). The CDR3 is made up of 17 amino acids. V gave up 2 bases and J gave up 3 bases, with 18 bases separating them. The germline CDR1 and CDR2 sequences are MNHEY and SMNVEV (reference sequence). CDR3 amino acids: CASSLTGAGGRTDTQYF. The CDR3 bases are TGTGCCAGCAGTTTAACAGGGGCCGGCGGGAGGACAGATACGCAGTATTTT.

The J gene is TRBJ1-2, the V gene TRBV27, with 9 bases fitting TRBD1. This CDR3 comprises 16 residues. Germline loops: CDR1 MNHEY, CDR2 SMNVEV (reference sequence). J was trimmed by 0 bases and V by 6 bases; bases with no gene match: 8. The CDR3 nucleotides are TGTGCCAGCAGCCGCGCCGGGACAGGGTCTAACTATGGCTACACCTTC. It yields the protein CASSRAGTGSNYGYTF.

J is TRBJ2-5 and V is TRBV5-1; 9 positions match TRBD2. Germline loops: CDR1 SGHRS, CDR2 YFSETQ. Trimming at V came to 2 bases and at J to 5 bases, leaving 7 bases not matched to a gene. The CDR3 is made up of 15 amino acids. As DNA, the CDR3 is TGCGCCAGCAGCTTATTCTTAGCGGGAGAGGAGACCCAGTACTTC. Encoded protein: CASSLFLAGEETQYF. Based on the CDR3 plus reference TRBV5-1 and TRBJ2-5, the full variable domain is KAGVTQTPRYLIKTRGQQVTLSCSPISGHRSVSWYQQTPGQGLQFLFEYFSETQRNKGNFPGRFSGRQFSNSRSEMNVSTLELGDSALYLCASSLFLAGEETQYFGPGTRLLVL.

The chain links TRBV29-1 to TRBJ1-1; tentatively, D is TRBD1 (6 bases). Germline V gene lookup returns CDR1 SQVTM and CDR2 ANQGSEA. This CDR3 has 13 residues. V was pared by 6 bases and J by 0 bases, with 11 bases between. This chain's CDR3 is CSVRQGMNTEAFF. In DNA, the CDR3 is TGCAGCGTCCGCCAGGGGATGAACACTGAAGCTTTCTTT.

The chain couples TRBV19 to TRBJ2-7; D perhaps matches TRBD2 (5 bases). Germline V gene sequence: CDR1 LNHDA, CDR2 SQIVND (reference sequence). V was cut by 8 bases and J by 6 bases, with 20 bases left in between. The CDR3 has 14 amino acids. The CDR3 nucleotides are TGTGCCAGTTGTCGAGGCGGGTTTCGTGGCGAGCAGTACTTC. This codes for CASCRGGFRGEQYF.

The V and J genes are TRBV10-3 and TRBJ1-5, with D perhaps matching TRBD1 (5 bases). V lost 6 bases to trimming and J lost 7 bases, with 19 bases between them. Germline values: CDR1 ENHRY, CDR2 SYGVKD. CDR3 length: 15 amino acids. CDR3 sequence (DNA): TGTGCCATCAGCTGGTCCGGGGGTAACAGCCAGCCCCAGCATTTT. As protein: CAISWSGGNSQPQHF.

The chain uses TRBV9 and TRBJ2-1, with 7 bases identical to TRBD2. The CDR3 runs 18 residues. Germline V lookup: CDR1 SGDLS, CDR2 YYNGEE. Trimming at V came to 0 bases and at J to 1 base, leaving 10 bases not matched to a gene. DNA of the CDR3: TGTGCCAGCAGCGTAGTGCCTAGCGGAGTGGGGTCCTACAATGAGCAGTTCTTC. This gives the protein CASSVVPSGVGSYNEQFF.

The chain links TRBV11-2 to TRBJ2-5; TRBD1 agrees at 7 bases. This CDR3 has 17 residues. Germline V lookup: CDR1 SGHAT, CDR2 FQNNGV. The V segment lost 5 bases and the J segment 2 bases; nucleotides outside the gene matches: 14. The CDR3 coding sequence is TGTGCCAGCAGCCTCGACAGGGTTTTGAGAGAACAAGAGACCCAGTACTTC. Its protein product is CASSLDRVLREQETQYF.

The chain links TRBV6-6 to TRBJ2-5, with D possibly matching TRBD2 (6 bases). The germline V and J ends were trimmed by 7 bases and 5 bases, with 8 bases remaining between them. The CDR3 extends over 11 amino acids. Per germline, CDR1 MNHNY and CDR2 SVGAGI (reference sequence). The CDR3 loop is CASIGGETQYF. CDR3 nucleotides: TGTGCCAGCATTGGGGGGGAGACCCAGTACTTC.

This chain connects TRBV13 to TRBJ2-7; D possibly corresponds to TRBD1 (5 bases). V lost 2 bases and J lost 2, with 7 bases in between. The germline V gene encodes CDR1 PRHDT and CDR2 FYEKMQ (reference sequence). The CDR3 is made up of 13 amino acids. This CDR3 is CASSLQGTYEQYF. The CDR3 bases are TGTGCCAGCAGCTTACAGGGTACCTACGAGCAGTACTTC.

The chain uses TRBV6-1 and TRBJ2-7; weak D call: TRBD1 (6 bases). Trimming took off 10 bases at V and 0 bases at J, with 16 bases between the two ends. This CDR3 region has 14 residues. In germline, CDR1 is MNHNS, CDR2 SASEGT. The CDR3 loop is CATARGPLSYEQYF. The CDR3 coding sequence is TGTGCCACCGCCAGGGGTCCCCTCTCCTACGAGCAGTACTTC.

The CDR3 sequence is CASSTGTGGNEKLFF. In DNA, the CDR3 is TGCGCCAGCAGCACCGGGACAGGGGGGAATGAAAAACTGTTTTTT. This rearrangement joins TRBV5-1 to TRBJ1-4, with 11 bases fitting TRBD1. The J segment lost 5 bases and the V segment lost 4 bases, leaving 4 bases of the junction unmatched. Germline CDR1 is SGHRS and CDR2 is YFSETQ. The CDR3 runs to 15 residues. Combining the CDR3 with reference TRBV5-1 and TRBJ1-4 gives the whole variable domain KAGVTQTPRYLIKTRGQQVTLSCSPISGHRSVSWYQQTPGQGLQFLFEYFSETQRNKGNFPGRFSGRQFSNSRSEMNVSTLELGDSALYLCASSTGTGGNEKLFFGSGTQLSVL.

The chain couples TRBV29-1 to TRBJ2-7, with 10 bases lining up with TRBD1. The germline V gene encodes CDR1 SQVTM and CDR2 ANQGSEA. J was trimmed by 6 bases and V by 6 bases; bases with no gene match: 11. CDR3 length: 14 amino acids. The CDR3, as DNA: TGCAGCGTAGGACGGACAGGGGGAAAGAGCGAGCAGTACTTC. It encodes CSVGRTGGKSEQYF.

The chain carries TRBV7-9 and TRBJ1-1; 9 nucleotides align to TRBD1. Germline assignment: CDR1 SEHNR and CDR2 FQNEAQ (reference sequence). This CDR3 spans 15 amino acids. The junction had 7 bases not matched to a gene; V was cut back by 3 bases and J by 5 bases. DNA of the CDR3: TGTGCCAGCAGCTTCGGGGACAGGGATTGGACTGAAGCTTTCTTT. This codes for CASSFGDRDWTEAFF.

The CDR3: CASSIAQAPNSPLHF. The CDR3 DNA reads TGTGCCAGTAGTATTGCCCAGGCCCCCAATTCACCCCTCCACTTT. The chain uses TRBV19 and TRBJ1-6; no definite D call. Germline V gene sequence: CDR1 LNHDA, CDR2 SQIVND (reference sequence). The CDR3 has 15 residues. V was cut by 3 bases and J by 7 bases, with 13 bases left in between.

The chain uses TRBV6-1 and TRBJ2-2; 12 bases map to TRBD2. CDR3 size: 19 residues. The V segment lost 2 bases and the J segment 0 bases; nucleotides outside the gene matches: 7. Germline values: CDR1 MNHNS, CDR2 SASEGT. CDR3 protein: CASSEIGLAGFANTGELFF. The DNA for the CDR3 is TGTGCCAGCAGTGAAATCGGACTAGCGGGATTCGCGAACACCGGGGAGCTGTTTTTT.

The chain uses TRBV7-6 and TRBJ1-2; D unclear. Trimming left V 3 bases short and J 5 bases short, with 10 bases between. The CDR3 contains 13 residues. Germline V gives CDR1 SGHVS, CDR2 FNYEAQ. This chain's CDR3 is CASSFLTDYGYTF. CDR3 nucleotides: TGTGCCAGCAGCTTCCTTACTGATTATGGCTACACCTTC.

V gene TRBV27 combines with J gene TRBJ2-7; 11 bases are a match to TRBD1. CDR3 length equals 20 residues. V shed 2 bases and J 1 base; nucleotides not matched to a gene: 16. Germline V CDR1 and CDR2: MNHEY, SMNVEV (reference sequence). The DNA for the CDR3 is TGTGCCAGCAGTTTACGGACAGGGGGCTTTTTTACCCCATCATCCTACGAGCAGTACTTC. This encodes CASSLRTGGFFTPSSYEQYF.

This clone was counted once. Other DNA variants within this sample encode the same CDR3. The J gene is TRBJ2-7, the V gene TRBV25-1; 7 bases fit TRBD1. V was clipped by 4 bases and J by 3 bases; unmatched bases: 6. CDR3 length: 14 amino acids. Germline values: CDR1 MGHDK, CDR2 SYGVNS. The CDR3 loop reads CASSAEHRGYEQYF. The CDR3 DNA reads as TGTGCCAGCAGTGCTGAGCACAGGGGCTACGAGCAGTACTTC.

The genes are TRBV7-9 and TRBJ2-3, with TRBD2 matching 10 bases. V shed 5 bases, J shed 9 bases, and the junction held 11 bases outside the gene matches. The CDR3 loop spans 15 amino acids. Per the germline V gene, CDR1 is SEHNR and CDR2 is FQNEAQ (reference sequence). The CDR3 bases are TGTGCCAGCAGCCCAGACCTAGCGGGAGCCAACACGCAGTATTTT. Amino acid sequence: CASSPDLAGANTQYF. Drawing the rest from reference TRBV7-9 and TRBJ2-3, the complete variable domain is DTGVSQNPRHKITKRGQNVTFRCDPISEHNRLYWYRQTLGQGPEFLTYFQNEAQLEKSRLLSDRFSAERPKGSFSTLEIQRTEQGDSAMYLCASSPDLAGANTQYFGPGTRLTVL.

This sequence joins TRBV25-1 and TRBJ2-3; 8 nucleotides agree with TRBD2. The ends lost 3 bases at V and 6 bases at J; junction bases unmatched: 11. The length of the CDR3 is 16 residues. Germline V lookup: CDR1 MGHDK, CDR2 SYGVNS. The DNA for the CDR3 is TGTGCCAGCAGTGACCCGTGGGCGGGGGGTGCGGATACGCAGTATTTT. It yields the protein CASSDPWAGGADTQYF.

The V and J genes are TRBV6-5 and TRBJ2-7, with 7 bases fitting TRBD2. After removal of 0 bases from V and 2 bases from J, the junction contained 7 bases not matched to a gene. The CDR3 covers 16 residues. Per germline, CDR1 MNHEY and CDR2 SVGAGI. Written as DNA, the CDR3 is TGTGCCAGCAGTTACTCGGCTCTAGCGGTAACCTACGAGCAGTACTTC. It encodes CASSYSALAVTYEQYF.

The rearrangement links TRBV23-1 to TRBJ1-5; possible D gene TRBD1, 5 bases. TRBV23-1 is an open reading frame, and its role is uncertain. There are 18 residues in the CDR3. Deletions cut 2 bases from V and 1 base from J, with 18 bases between. This CDR3 reads CASSQREGKVLSNQPQHF. CDR3 in DNA: TGCGCCAGCAGTCAAAGGGAGGGGAAAGTACTGAGCAATCAGCCCCAGCATTTT.

The chain has TRBV4-2 and TRBJ1-4; 10 bases map to TRBD1. J was trimmed by 8 bases and V by 0 bases; bases with no gene match: 6. This CDR3 spans 16 amino acids. Germline loops: CDR1 LGHNA, CDR2 YNFKEQ. The CDR3 loop is CASSQDLTGGLEKLFF. The CDR3 DNA is TGTGCCAGCAGCCAAGACCTGACAGGGGGCCTAGAAAAACTGTTTTTT.

V is TRBV5-1 and J is TRBJ2-2; D possibly corresponds to TRBD1 (5 bases). The germline V gene has CDR1 SGHRS and CDR2 YFSETQ. V was clipped by 4 bases and J by 7 bases, with 11 bases between them. The CDR3 contains 13 residues. CDR3: CASSLSRGGELFF. The CDR3, as DNA: TGCGCCAGCAGCCTGAGTAGGGGCGGGGAGCTGTTTTTT.

The chain is built from TRBV6-1 and TRBJ2-7, with 7 bases matching TRBD1. The CDR3 sequence is 16 residues long. Looked up from germline, CDR1 is MNHNS and CDR2 is SASEGT. V lost 2 bases and J lost 0; bases outside the gene matches: 7. The CDR3, as DNA: TGTGCCAGCAGTGAAAGGCTTGGGGACAGCTCCTACGAGCAGTACTTC. Residues: CASSERLGDSSYEQYF.